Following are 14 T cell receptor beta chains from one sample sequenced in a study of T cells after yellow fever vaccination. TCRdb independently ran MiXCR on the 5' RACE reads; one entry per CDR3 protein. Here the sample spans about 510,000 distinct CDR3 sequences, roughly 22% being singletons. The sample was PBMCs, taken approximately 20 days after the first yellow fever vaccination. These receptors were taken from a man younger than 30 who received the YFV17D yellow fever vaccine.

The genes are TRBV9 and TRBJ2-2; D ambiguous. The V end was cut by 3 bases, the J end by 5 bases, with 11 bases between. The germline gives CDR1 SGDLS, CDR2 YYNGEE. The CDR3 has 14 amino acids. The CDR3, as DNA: TGTGCCAGCAGCGCCCCCCGAGGAACCGGGGAGCTGTTTTTT. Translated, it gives CASSAPRGTGELFF.

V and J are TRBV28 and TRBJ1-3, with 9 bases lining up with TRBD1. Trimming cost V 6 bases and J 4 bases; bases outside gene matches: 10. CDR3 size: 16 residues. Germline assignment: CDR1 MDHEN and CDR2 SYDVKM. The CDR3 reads CASSLTGTGSGNTIYF. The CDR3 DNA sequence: TGTGCCAGCAGCCTTACCGGGACAGGGTCGGGAAACACCATATATTTT. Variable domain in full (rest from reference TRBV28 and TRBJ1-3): DVKVTQSSRYLVKRTGEKVFLECVQDMDHENMFWYRQDPGLGLRLIYFSYDVKMKEKGDIPEGYSVSREKKERFSLILESASTNQTSMYLCASSLTGTGSGNTIYFGEGSWLTVV.

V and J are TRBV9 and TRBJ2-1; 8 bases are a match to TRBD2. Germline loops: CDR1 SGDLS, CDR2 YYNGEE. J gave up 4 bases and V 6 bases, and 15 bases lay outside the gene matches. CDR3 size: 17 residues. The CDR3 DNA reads TGTGCCAGCAAAGACAAGGCGGGACGGGGGGGATACAATGAGCAGTTCTTC. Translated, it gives CASKDKAGRGGYNEQFF.

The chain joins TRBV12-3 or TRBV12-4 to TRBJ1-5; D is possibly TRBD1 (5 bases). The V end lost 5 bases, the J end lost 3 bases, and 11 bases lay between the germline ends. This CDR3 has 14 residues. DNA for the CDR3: TGTGCCAGCAGTAACCGGGGCCTCAATCAGCCCCAGCATTTT. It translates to CASSNRGLNQPQHF.

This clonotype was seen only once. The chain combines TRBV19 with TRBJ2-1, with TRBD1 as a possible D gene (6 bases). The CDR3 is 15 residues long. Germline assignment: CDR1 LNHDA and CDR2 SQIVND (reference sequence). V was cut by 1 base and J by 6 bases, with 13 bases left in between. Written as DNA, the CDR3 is TGTGCCAGTAGTATAGGGTACAGGGCCCTCAATGAGCAGTTCTTC. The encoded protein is CASSIGYRALNEQFF.

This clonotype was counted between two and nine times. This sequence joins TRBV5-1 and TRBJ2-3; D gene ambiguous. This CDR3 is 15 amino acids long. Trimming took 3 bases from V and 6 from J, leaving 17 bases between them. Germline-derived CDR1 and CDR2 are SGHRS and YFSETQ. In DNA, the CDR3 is TGCGCCAGCAGCTCCTCCACCGGGCCTGGGGATACGCAGTATTTT. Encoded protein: CASSSSTGPGDTQYF. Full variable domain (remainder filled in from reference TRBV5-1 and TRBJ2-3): KAGVTQTPRYLIKTRGQQVTLSCSPISGHRSVSWYQQTPGQGLQFLFEYFSETQRNKGNFPGRFSGRQFSNSRSEMNVSTLELGDSALYLCASSSSTGPGDTQYFGPGTRLTVL.

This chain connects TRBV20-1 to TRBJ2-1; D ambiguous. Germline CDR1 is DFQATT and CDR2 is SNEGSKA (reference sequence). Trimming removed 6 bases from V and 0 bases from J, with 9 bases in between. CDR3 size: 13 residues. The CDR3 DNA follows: TGCAGTGCCAGCGCACTCTCCTACAATGAGCAGTTCTTC. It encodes CSASALSYNEQFF.

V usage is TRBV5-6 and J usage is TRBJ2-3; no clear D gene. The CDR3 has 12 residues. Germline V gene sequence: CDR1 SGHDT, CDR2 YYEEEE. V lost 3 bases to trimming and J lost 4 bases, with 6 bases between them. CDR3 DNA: TGTGCCAGCAGCTCCCAATCAGATACGCAGTATTTT. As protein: CASSSQSDTQYF.

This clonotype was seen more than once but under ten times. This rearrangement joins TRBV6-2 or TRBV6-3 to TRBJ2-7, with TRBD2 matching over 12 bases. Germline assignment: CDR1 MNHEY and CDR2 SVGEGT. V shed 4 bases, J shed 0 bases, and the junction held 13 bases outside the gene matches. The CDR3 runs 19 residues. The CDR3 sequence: CASSSTGTSGFDSSYEQYF. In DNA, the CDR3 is TGTGCCAGCAGTTCAACCGGGACTAGCGGGTTTGATAGCTCCTACGAGCAGTACTTC.

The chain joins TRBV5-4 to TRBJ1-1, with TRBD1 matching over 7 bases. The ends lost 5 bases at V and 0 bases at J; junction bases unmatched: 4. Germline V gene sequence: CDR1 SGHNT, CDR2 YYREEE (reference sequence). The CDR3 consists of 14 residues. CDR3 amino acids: CASRRDRLNTEAFF. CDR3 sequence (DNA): TGTGCCAGCAGGAGGGACAGATTGAACACTGAAGCTTTCTTT.

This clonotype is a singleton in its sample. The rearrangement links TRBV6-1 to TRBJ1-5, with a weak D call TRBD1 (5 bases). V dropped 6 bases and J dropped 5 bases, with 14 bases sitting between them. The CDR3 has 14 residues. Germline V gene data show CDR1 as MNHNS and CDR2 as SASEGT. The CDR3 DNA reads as TGTGCCAGCAGGTCCGGACAAAGGCATCAGCCCCAGCATTTT. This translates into CASRSGQRHQPQHF.

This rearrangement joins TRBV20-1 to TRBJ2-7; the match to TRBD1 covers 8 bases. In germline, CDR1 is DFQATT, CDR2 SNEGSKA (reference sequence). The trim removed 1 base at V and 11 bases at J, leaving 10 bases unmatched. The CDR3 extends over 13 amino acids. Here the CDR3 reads CSARVSQGAAEYF. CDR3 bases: TGCAGTGCTAGAGTTTCCCAGGGGGCGGCGGAGTACTTC.

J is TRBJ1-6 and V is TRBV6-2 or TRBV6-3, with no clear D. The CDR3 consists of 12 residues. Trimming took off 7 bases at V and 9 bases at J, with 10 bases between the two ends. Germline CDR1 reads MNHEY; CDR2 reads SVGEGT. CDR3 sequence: CASKALSSPLHF. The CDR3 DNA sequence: TGTGCCAGCAAGGCGCTCTCTTCACCCCTCCACTTT.

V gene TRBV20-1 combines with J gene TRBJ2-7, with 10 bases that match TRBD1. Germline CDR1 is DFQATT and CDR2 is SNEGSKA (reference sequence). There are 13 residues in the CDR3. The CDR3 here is CRPPGDRGSEQYV. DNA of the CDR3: TGCAGGCCCCCGGGGGACAGGGGATCCGAGCAGTACGTC.